A single sample is the source of the 20 T cell receptor beta chains below, sequenced in a study of OX40 agonist ivuxolimab in advanced cancers. The protocol was immunoSEQ multiplex PCR, while the TCRdb copy is restricted to in-frame clones and leaves out a portion. Of about 76,000 clones in the sample, approximately 83% are singletons; the top ten hold less than 4%. This material consisted of CD4+ or CD8+ T cells sorted from blood, taken in a trial of the OX40 agonist ivuxolimab. These receptors came from an adult with an advanced solid tumor such as melanoma, head and neck, liver or kidney cancer.

The chain couples TRBV13 to TRBJ1-1; D is ambiguous. Trimming removed 6 bases from V and 6 bases from J, with 11 bases in between. The germline V gene encodes CDR1 PRHDT and CDR2 FYEKMQ (reference sequence). The CDR3 totals 12 residues. CDR3: CASSSNEAEAFF. CDR3 nucleotides: TGTGCCAGCAGTTCTAACGAGGCTGAAGCTTTCTTT.

The chain recombines TRBV6-1 with TRBJ1-3, with a possible D match to TRBD1 (5 bases). This CDR3 region has 16 residues. Looked up from germline, CDR1 is MNHNS and CDR2 is SASEGT. The ends were cut back, 4 bases at V and 0 bases at J, with 13 bases in the middle. Here the CDR3 reads CASSVTGTGSGNTIYF. The CDR3 nucleotides are TGTGCCAGCAGTGTGACCGGGACGGGCTCTGGAAACACCATATATTTT.

This clone was counted a few times. The chain is built from TRBV9 and TRBJ2-7; TRBD1 matches at 12 bases. Looked up from germline, CDR1 is SGDLS and CDR2 is YYNGEE. The CDR3 consists of 16 residues. V gave up 2 bases and J gave up 1 base; unmatched junction bases: 4. CDR3 sequence: CASSVGQGALSYEQYF. CDR3 nucleotide sequence: TGTGCCAGCAGCGTGGGACAGGGGGCCTTATCCTACGAGCAGTACTTC. The complete variable domain, with remaining parts taken from reference TRBV9 and TRBJ2-7, reads DSGVTQTPKHLITATGQRVTLRCSPRSGDLSVYWYQQSLDQGLQFLIQYYNGEERAKGNILERFSAQQFPDLHSELNLSSLELGDSALYFCASSVGQGALSYEQYFGPGTRLTVT.

The chain recombines TRBV19 with TRBJ1-2; a weak D match, TRBD1 (5 bases). Trimming removed 8 bases from V and 4 bases from J, with 14 bases in between. This CDR3 has 13 amino acids. CDR1 is LNHDA and CDR2 is SQIVND in the germline V gene (reference sequence). In DNA, the CDR3 is TGTGCCAGTCGAACCGGGACTCTCTATGGCTACACCTTC. This codes for CASRTGTLYGYTF.

This clone was counted once. The CDR3 DNA reads TGCGCCAGCAGCTACGGAGTCGGGCCCACTAACTATGGCTACACCTTC. It codes for CASSYGVGPTNYGYTF. The chain is built from TRBV5-1 and TRBJ1-2; D gene uncertain. This CDR3 spans 16 amino acids. The germline gives CDR1 SGHRS, CDR2 YFSETQ. V lost 3 bases and J lost 0, with 15 bases in between.

This sequence joins TRBV7-9 and TRBJ1-4; D is undetermined. The germline V gene encodes CDR1 SEHNR and CDR2 FQNEAQ (reference sequence). V was cut by 5 bases and J by 7 bases, with 11 bases left in between. This CDR3 region has 13 residues. CDR3: CASSHPLSEKLFF. The CDR3 region has the DNA TGTGCCAGCAGCCATCCTCTCTCTGAAAAACTGTTTTTT.

The chain couples TRBV27 to TRBJ1-2, with no clear D. Trimming shortened V by 2 bases and J by 4 bases, and 14 bases separated the two germline ends. This CDR3 is built from 15 residues. Germline-derived CDR1 and CDR2 are MNHEY and SMNVEV (reference sequence). Written as DNA, the CDR3 is TGTGCCAGCAGTTTAGTTTCCCCGGGTCCCTATGGCTACACCTTC. It encodes CASSLVSPGPYGYTF.

The V gene is TRBV18, the J gene TRBJ2-7, with D possibly being TRBD1 or TRBD2 (5 bases each). The CDR3 has 14 residues. Germline V gene data show CDR1 as KGHSH and CDR2 as LQKENI. V was cut by 3 bases and J by 4 bases, with 13 bases left in between. CDR3 in DNA: TGTGCCAGCTCACCTGGGACCGGTAGGTACGAGCAGTACTTC. The encoded protein is CASSPGTGRYEQYF. The full variable domain, completed using reference TRBV18 and TRBJ2-7, is NAGVMQNPRHLVRRRGQEARLRCSPMKGHSHVYWYRQLPEEGLKFMVYLQKENIIDESGMPKERFSAEFPKEGPSILRIQQVVRGDSAAYFCASSPGTGRYEQYFGPGTRLTVT.

This chain connects TRBV9 to TRBJ2-7; D gene ambiguous. The CDR3 is 11 residues long. V was clipped by 0 bases and J by 5 bases, with 3 bases between them. Germline CDR1 SGDLS, CDR2 YYNGEE. CDR3 DNA: TGTGCCAGCAGCGTAGAGAACGAGCAGTACTTC. Translated, it gives CASSVENEQYF.

This clone was found once. The rearrangement joins TRBV5-1 to TRBJ1-4; a weak D match, TRBD1 (6 bases). Germline V gene sequence: CDR1 SGHRS, CDR2 YFSETQ. The V gene lost 3 bases and the J gene lost 5 bases, with 17 bases spanning the gap. The CDR3 extends over 16 amino acids. CDR3 sequence: CASSSGARGSNEKLFF. CDR3 sequence (DNA): TGCGCCAGCAGCTCCGGGGCAAGGGGGTCCAATGAAAAACTGTTTTTT.

The chain couples TRBV12-5 to TRBJ2-5; 7 bases align to TRBD2. Germline-derived CDR1 and CDR2 are LGHNT and FRNRAP. The V segment lost 2 bases and the J segment 2 bases; nucleotides outside the gene matches: 11. The CDR3 runs 17 residues. CDR3 nucleotide sequence: TGTGCTAGTGGTTTGCCTACCGCAGCGGGGCTACAAGAGACCCAGTACTTC. This encodes CASGLPTAAGLQETQYF.

This chain joins TRBV6-1 and TRBJ1-2; no definite D call. CDR3 length equals 14 residues. Germline V lookup: CDR1 MNHNS, CDR2 SASEGT. Trimming left V 6 bases short and J 7 bases short, with 18 bases between. The CDR3 region is CASRDPVGYGGYTF. Here the CDR3 DNA reads TGTGCCAGCAGGGACCCAGTAGGGTATGGTGGCTACACCTTC.

This clone was detected only once. J is TRBJ2-1 and V is TRBV18, with 7 bases fitting TRBD1. Germline V gene data show CDR1 as KGHSH and CDR2 as LQKENI. This CDR3 is 13 amino acids long. The ends lost 6 bases at V and 10 bases at J; junction bases unmatched: 9. CDR3 DNA sequence: TGTGCCAGCTCGCAAGCAGGGGGACGGGAGCAGTTCTTC. Translation gives CASSQAGGREQFF.

This rearrangement joins TRBV27 to TRBJ2-5; D is ambiguous. This CDR3 is built from 11 residues. Germline V CDR1 and CDR2: MNHEY, SMNVEV (reference sequence). The ends were cut back, 3 bases at V and 4 bases at J, with 3 bases in the middle. CDR3 amino acids: CASSFRETQYF. The DNA of the CDR3 is TGTGCCAGCAGTTTTCGAGAGACCCAGTACTTC.

This chain links TRBV10-3 with TRBJ1-1; TRBD1 is a possible D gene (5 bases). The CDR3 covers 15 residues. V was shortened by 4 bases and J by 5 bases, with 17 bases between the two germline ends. CDR1 ENHRY and CDR2 SYGVKD come from the germline V gene. CDR3 coding DNA: TGTGCCATCAGTGTCCAAGGGGTTACGAGGACTGAAGCTTTCTTT. Translation gives CAISVQGVTRTEAFF.

The genes are TRBV7-3 and TRBJ2-7, with TRBD2 matching over 9 bases. Trimming removed 5 bases from V and 7 bases from J; junction bases left unmatched: 9. From germline, CDR1 is SGHTA and CDR2 FQGTGA. The CDR3 loop spans 14 amino acids. The CDR3 nucleotides are TGTGCCAGCAGCCTTTTAGCGGGAGAGGGGGAGCAGTACTTC. This gives the protein CASSLLAGEGEQYF.

The genes are TRBV5-5 and TRBJ1-2; a possible D gene is TRBD1 (5 bases). The CDR3 is 15 residues long. Germline CDR1 reads SGHKS; CDR2 reads YYEKEE (reference sequence). V was clipped by 4 bases and J by 0 bases, with 13 bases between them. CDR3 in DNA: TGTGCCAGCAGCGTGGGGGTTCCCGCTAACTATGGCTACACCTTC. As protein: CASSVGVPANYGYTF.

The chain has TRBV7-3 and TRBJ2-1, with 12 positions matching TRBD2. This CDR3 is built from 16 residues. Germline V CDR1 and CDR2: SGHTA, FQGTGA. The J segment lost 6 bases and the V segment lost 3 bases, leaving 6 bases of the junction unmatched. This chain's CDR3 is CASSLLAGGPGNEQFF. CDR3 DNA: TGTGCCAGCAGCTTGCTAGCGGGGGGGCCCGGCAATGAGCAGTTCTTC.

V usage is TRBV12-5 and J usage is TRBJ1-5; 8 nucleotides match TRBD1. The CDR3 totals 15 residues. The V and J ends lost 5 bases and 6 bases, in that order; junction bases with no gene match: 9. Germline-derived CDR1 and CDR2 are LGHNT and FRNRAP. As DNA, the CDR3 is TGTGCTAGTGGTCCGGCCGGACAGGGTCTTCAGCCCCAGCATTTT. As protein: CASGPAGQGLQPQHF.

The V call is TRBV7-6, the J call TRBJ2-6; D gene uncertain. The CDR3 extends over 15 amino acids. Trimming took 5 bases from V and 0 from J, leaving 8 bases between them. Germline V gives CDR1 SGHVS, CDR2 FNYEAQ. CDR3 nucleotides: TGTGCCAGCAGCAACAGTATCTCTGGGGCCAACGTCCTGACTTTC. It codes for CASSNSISGANVLTF. The full variable domain, in which reference TRBV7-6 and TRBJ2-6 provide the parts outside the CDR3, is GAGVSQSPRYKVTKRGQDVALRCDPISGHVSLYWYRQALGQGPEFLTYFNYEAQQDKSGLPNDRFSAERPEGSISTLTIQRTEQRDSAMYRCASSNSISGANVLTFGAGSRLTVL.